Listed below are T cell receptor beta chains from one sample, sequenced in a study of memory CD4+ T cells and cytomegalovirus serostatus. TCRdb's table, derived via immunoSEQ multiplex PCR, lists solely in-frame clones and lacks some. The sample carries about 54,000 clones, roughly four fifths recorded once. The specimen was memory CD4+ T cells from blood. These TCRs come from an adult in good health and CMV-seronegative. Both conserved end residues are part of each CDR3. A D gene is named only where the DNA matches it firmly. The listing skips clone size in some rows; elsewhere it reads once, few, many or a size class.

j_gene	v_gene	d_gene	abundance	CDR3aa	CDR3nt
TRBJ2-3	TRBV9	NA	NA	CASSVGSLISTDTQYF	TGTGCCAGCAGCGTAGGATCGCTGATCAGCACAGATACGCAGTATTTT
TRBJ1-3	TRBV4-1	NA	NA	CASSTRTVGLYGNTIYF	TGCGCCAGCAGCACACGGACAGTCGGCCTTTATGGAAACACCATATATTTT
TRBJ1-2	TRBV7-9	NA	NA	CASSLTGYTF	TGTGCCAGCAGCTTAACCGGCTACACCTTC
TRBJ2-1	TRBV11-2	TRBD2	NA	CASSPAAGGYNEQFF	TGTGCCAGCAGCCCGGCAGCGGGGGGCTACAATGAGCAGTTCTTC
TRBJ2-3	TRBV27	NA	NA	CASSSPGLPDTQYF	TGTGCCAGCAGTTCCCCAGGGTTGCCAGATACGCAGTATTTT
TRBJ1-3	TRBV18	NA	NA	CASSPPARVSGNTIYF	TGTGCCAGCTCACCTCCAGCGAGGGTCTCTGGAAACACCATATATTTT
TRBJ2-7	TRBV19	NA	NA	CASSIEDAYEQYF	TGTGCCAGTAGTATCGAGGACGCCTACGAGCAGTACTTC
TRBJ1-2	TRBV27	TRBD1	NA	CASSRTGVDGYTF	TGTGCCAGCAGTCGGACAGGGGTGGATGGCTACACCTTC
TRBJ2-7	TRBV9	TRBD2	NA	CASSVDLAGPYEQYF	TGTGCCAGCAGCGTAGACCTAGCGGGTCCCTACGAGCAGTACTTC
TRBJ2-3	TRBV5-4	NA	NA	CASSPQGPLAQYF	TGTGCCAGCAGCCCTCAGGGGCCCCTCGCGCAGTATTTT
TRBJ2-5	TRBV9	TRBD2	once	CASSVGGRETQYF	TGTGCCAGCAGCGTGGGGGGGAGAGAGACCCAGTACTTC
TRBJ2-1	TRBV9	NA	NA	CASSPYDREQFF	TGTGCCAGCAGCCCCTATGACAGGGAGCAGTTCTTC
TRBJ1-6	TRBV6-5	NA	NA	CASSYPSYNSPLHF	TGTGCCAGCAGTTACCCCTCCTATAATTCACCCCTCCACTTT
TRBJ2-1	TRBV20-1	NA	NA	CSAIRGEQFF	TGCAGTGCTATAAGAGGAGAGCAGTTCTTC
TRBJ2-1	TRBV5-1	NA	NA	CASSLYPGVSGEQFF	TGCGCCAGCAGCTTGTATCCGGGAGTCTCTGGTGAGCAGTTCTTC
TRBJ1-4	TRBV6-1	NA	few	CASSGQGLNEKLFF	TGTGCCAGCAGTGGGCAGGGCCTAAATGAAAAACTGTTTTTT
TRBJ2-7	TRBV6-6	NA	NA	CASARENYEQYF	TGTGCCAGCGCCCGGGAGAACTACGAGCAGTACTTC
TRBJ1-4	TRBV18	NA	NA	CASSPGALPEKLFF	TGTGCCAGCTCGCCCGGAGCCCTACCCGAAAAACTGTTTTTT
TRBJ2-1	TRBV28	TRBD1	NA	CASSTSTGLGSIDNEQFF	TGTGCCAGCAGTACCTCGACAGGGTTGGGGTCGATAGACAATGAGCAGTTCTTC
TRBJ2-7	TRBV2	NA	medium-sized	CASSEQQGTYEQYF	TGTGCCAGCAGTGAACAGCAGGGAACCTACGAGCAGTACTTC
TRBJ1-3	TRBV19	TRBD1	NA	CASRVQGAPGNTIYF	TGTGCCAGTAGGGTACAGGGGGCTCCCGGAAACACCATATATTTT
TRBJ1-5	TRBV6-1	TRBD1	NA	CASRYNRGGNQPQHF	TGTGCCAGCAGATACAACAGGGGTGGCAATCAGCCCCAGCATTTT
TRBJ2-5	TRBV7-9	NA	once	CASSPAAGKQYF	TGTGCCAGCAGCCCCGCCGCGGGGAAACAGTACTTC
TRBJ1-5	TRBV27	NA	few	CASSLRESNQPQHF	TGTGCCAGCAGTTTAAGGGAAAGCAATCAGCCCCAGCATTTT
TRBJ2-2	TRBV14	NA	NA	CASSQDLVRGVMFF	TGTGCCAGCAGCCAGGACTTAGTGAGGGGTGTGATGTTTTTT
TRBJ2-3	TRBV18	NA	NA	CASSTRQVHSSTDTQYF	TGTGCCAGCTCAACCCGACAGGTACACTCTAGCACAGATACGCAGTATTTT